This TCR beta chain derives from a study of blood T cell repertoires in COVID-19. Assay used: immunoSEQ multiplex PCR; TCRdb lists only in-frame clones, some missing. The sample shows about 68,000 clones, 70% to 90% of them seen only once. V gave up 4 bases and J gave up 2 bases; unmatched junction bases: 16. The germline V gene has CDR1 SGHNT and CDR2 YENEEA. CDR3 length equals 19 residues. The source is a woman between 50 and 59 years old with COVID-19, enrolled during active disease. Sequenced material: peripheral blood. This rearrangement joins TRBV11-3 to TRBJ2-4; 8 nucleotides match TRBD1. The DNA for the CDR3 is TGTGCCAGCAGCTCGTCCCACAGGGGGGAACAGGGGTCCAAAAACATTCAGTACTTC. Protein product: CASSSSHRGEQGSKNIQYF.